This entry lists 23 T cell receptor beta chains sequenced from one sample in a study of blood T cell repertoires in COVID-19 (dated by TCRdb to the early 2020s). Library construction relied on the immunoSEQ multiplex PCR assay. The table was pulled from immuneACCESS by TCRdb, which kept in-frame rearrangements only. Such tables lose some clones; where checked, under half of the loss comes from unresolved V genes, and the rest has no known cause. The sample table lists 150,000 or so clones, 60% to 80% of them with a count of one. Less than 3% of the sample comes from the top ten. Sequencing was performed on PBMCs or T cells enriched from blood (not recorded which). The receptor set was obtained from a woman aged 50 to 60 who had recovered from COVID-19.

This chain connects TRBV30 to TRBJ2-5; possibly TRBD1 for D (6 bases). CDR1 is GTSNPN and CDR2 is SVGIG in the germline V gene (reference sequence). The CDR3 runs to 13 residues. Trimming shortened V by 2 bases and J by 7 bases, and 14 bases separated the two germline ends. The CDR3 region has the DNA TGTGCCTGGAGTTTGGACAGCCGAGGGACCCAGTACTTC. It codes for CAWSLDSRGTQYF.

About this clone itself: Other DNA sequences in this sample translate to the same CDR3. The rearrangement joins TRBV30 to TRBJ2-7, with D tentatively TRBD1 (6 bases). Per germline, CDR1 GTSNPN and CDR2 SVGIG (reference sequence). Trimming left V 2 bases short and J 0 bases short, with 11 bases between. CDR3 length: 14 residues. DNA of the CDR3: TGTGCCTGGAGTCCACAGGGCGGCTCCTACGAGCAGTACTTC. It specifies CAWSPQGGSYEQYF.

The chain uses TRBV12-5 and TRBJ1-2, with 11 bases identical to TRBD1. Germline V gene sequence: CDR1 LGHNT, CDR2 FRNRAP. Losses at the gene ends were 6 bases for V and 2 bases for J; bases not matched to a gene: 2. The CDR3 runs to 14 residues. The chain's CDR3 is CASGGQGANYGYTF. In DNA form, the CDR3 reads TGTGCTAGTGGCGGACAGGGGGCCAACTATGGCTACACCTTC.

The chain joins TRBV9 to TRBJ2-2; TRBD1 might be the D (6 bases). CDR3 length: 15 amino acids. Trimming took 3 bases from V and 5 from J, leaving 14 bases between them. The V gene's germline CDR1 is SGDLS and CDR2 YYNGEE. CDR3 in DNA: TGTGCCAGCAGCGAAACAGGGATAAGGACCGGGGAGCTGTTTTTT. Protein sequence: CASSETGIRTGELFF.

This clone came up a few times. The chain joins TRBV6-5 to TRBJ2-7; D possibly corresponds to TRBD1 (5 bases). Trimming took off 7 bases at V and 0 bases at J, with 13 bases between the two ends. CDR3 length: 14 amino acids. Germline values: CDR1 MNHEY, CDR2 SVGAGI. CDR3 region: CASMDNRLSYEQYF. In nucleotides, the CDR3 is TGTGCCAGCATGGACAATAGACTCTCCTACGAGCAGTACTTC.

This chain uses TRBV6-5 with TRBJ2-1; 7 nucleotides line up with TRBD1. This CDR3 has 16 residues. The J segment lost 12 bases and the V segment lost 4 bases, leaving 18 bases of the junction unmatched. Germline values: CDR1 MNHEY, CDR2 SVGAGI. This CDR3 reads CASSSSGGPAKVGQFF. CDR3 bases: TGTGCCAGCAGTTCATCAGGGGGTCCTGCGAAGGTCGGGCAGTTCTTC.

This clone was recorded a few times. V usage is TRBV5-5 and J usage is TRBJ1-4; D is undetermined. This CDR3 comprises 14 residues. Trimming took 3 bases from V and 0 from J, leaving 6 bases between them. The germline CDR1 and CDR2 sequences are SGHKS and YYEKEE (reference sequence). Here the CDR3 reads CASSSGATNEKLFF. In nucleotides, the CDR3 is TGTGCCAGCAGCTCGGGTGCAACTAATGAAAAACTGTTTTTT.

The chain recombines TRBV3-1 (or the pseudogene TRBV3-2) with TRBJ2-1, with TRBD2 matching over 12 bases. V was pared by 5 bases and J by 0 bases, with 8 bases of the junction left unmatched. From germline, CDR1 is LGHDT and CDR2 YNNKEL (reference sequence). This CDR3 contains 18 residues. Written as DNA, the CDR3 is TGTGCCAGCAGCGCCCGACTAGCGGGAGCAAGCTCCTACAATGAGCAGTTCTTC. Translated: CASSARLAGASSYNEQFF.

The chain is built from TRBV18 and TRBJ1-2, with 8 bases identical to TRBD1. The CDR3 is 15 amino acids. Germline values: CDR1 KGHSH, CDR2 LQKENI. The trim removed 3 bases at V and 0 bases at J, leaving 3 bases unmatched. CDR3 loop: CASSPDRGANYGYTF. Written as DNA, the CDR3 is TGTGCCAGCTCACCCGACAGGGGAGCTAACTATGGCTACACCTTC. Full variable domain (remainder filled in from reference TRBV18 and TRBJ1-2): NAGVMQNPRHLVRRRGQEARLRCSPMKGHSHVYWYRQLPEEGLKFMVYLQKENIIDESGMPKERFSAEFPKEGPSILRIQQVVRGDSAAYFCASSPDRGANYGYTFGSGTRLTVV.

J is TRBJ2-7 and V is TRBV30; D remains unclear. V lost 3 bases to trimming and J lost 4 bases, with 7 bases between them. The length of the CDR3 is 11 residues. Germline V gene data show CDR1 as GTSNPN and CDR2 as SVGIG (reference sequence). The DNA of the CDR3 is TGTGCCTGGAGCGACAATTACGAGCAGTACTTC. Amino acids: CAWSDNYEQYF.

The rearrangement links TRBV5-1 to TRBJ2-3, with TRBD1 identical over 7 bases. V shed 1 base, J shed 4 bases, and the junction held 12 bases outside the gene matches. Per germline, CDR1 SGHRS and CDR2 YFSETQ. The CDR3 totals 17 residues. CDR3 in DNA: TGCGCCAGCAGCTTGAGGCCCCCGAACAGGGGTTCAGATACGCAGTATTTT. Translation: CASSLRPPNRGSDTQYF.

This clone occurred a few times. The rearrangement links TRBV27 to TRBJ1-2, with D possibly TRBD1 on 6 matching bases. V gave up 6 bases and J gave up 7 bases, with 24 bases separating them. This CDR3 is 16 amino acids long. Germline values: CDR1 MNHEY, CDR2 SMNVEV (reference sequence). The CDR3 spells CASSRNTGHIKFGYTF. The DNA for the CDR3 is TGTGCCAGCAGCAGAAATACGGGACATATAAAGTTTGGCTACACCTTC.

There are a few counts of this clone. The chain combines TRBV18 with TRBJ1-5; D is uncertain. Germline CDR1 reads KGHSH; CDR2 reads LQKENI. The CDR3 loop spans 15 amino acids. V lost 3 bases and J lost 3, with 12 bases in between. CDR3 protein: CASSPDYSSNQPQHF. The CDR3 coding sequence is TGTGCCAGCTCACCCGACTACAGTTCCAATCAGCCCCAGCATTTT.

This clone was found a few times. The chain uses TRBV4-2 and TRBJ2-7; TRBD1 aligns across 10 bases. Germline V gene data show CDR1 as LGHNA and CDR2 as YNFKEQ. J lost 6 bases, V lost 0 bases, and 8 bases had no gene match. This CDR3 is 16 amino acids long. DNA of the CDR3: TGTGCCAGCAGCCAAGAACCCGACAGGGGGCCTTTCGAGCAGTACTTC. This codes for CASSQEPDRGPFEQYF.

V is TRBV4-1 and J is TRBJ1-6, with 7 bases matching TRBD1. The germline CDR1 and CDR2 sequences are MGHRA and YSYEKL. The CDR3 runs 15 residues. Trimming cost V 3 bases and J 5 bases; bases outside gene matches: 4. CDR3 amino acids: CASSQQGQNNSPLHF. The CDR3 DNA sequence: TGCGCCAGCAGCCAGCAGGGACAGAATAATTCACCCCTCCACTTT.

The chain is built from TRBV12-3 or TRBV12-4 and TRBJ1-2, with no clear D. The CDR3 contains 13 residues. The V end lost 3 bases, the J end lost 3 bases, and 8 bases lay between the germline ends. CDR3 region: CASSLSGDYGYTF. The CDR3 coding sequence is TGTGCCAGCAGTTTGTCGGGTGACTATGGCTACACCTTC.

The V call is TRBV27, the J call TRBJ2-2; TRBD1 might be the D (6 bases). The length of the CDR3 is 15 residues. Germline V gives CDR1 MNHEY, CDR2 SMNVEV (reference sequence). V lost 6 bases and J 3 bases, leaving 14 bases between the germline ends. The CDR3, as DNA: TGTGCCAGCAGCTTGACAGGAAGTTACACCGGGGAGCTGTTTTTT. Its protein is CASSLTGSYTGELFF.

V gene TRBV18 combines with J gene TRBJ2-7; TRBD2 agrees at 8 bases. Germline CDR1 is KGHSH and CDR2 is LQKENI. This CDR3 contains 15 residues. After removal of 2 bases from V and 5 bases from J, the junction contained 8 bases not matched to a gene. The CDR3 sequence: CASSPGDGGGNEQYF. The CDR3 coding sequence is TGTGCCAGCTCACCAGGGGACGGCGGGGGGAACGAGCAGTACTTC. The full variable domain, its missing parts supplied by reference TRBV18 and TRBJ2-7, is NAGVMQNPRHLVRRRGQEARLRCSPMKGHSHVYWYRQLPEEGLKFMVYLQKENIIDESGMPKERFSAEFPKEGPSILRIQQVVRGDSAAYFCASSPGDGGGNEQYFGPGTRLTVT.

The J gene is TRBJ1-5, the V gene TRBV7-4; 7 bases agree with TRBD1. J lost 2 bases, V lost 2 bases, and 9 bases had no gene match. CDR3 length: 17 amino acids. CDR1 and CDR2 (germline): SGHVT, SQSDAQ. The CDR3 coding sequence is TGTGCCAGCAGCTTATCAAGACAGGGAAACGGCAATCAGCCCCAGCATTTT. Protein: CASSLSRQGNGNQPQHF.

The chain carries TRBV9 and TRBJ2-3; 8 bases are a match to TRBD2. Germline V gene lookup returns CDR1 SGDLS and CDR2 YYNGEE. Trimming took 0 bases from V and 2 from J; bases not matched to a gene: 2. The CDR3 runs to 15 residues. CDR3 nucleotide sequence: TGTGCCAGCAGCGTAGCGGGAGGGCCCACAGATACGCAGTATTTT. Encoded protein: CASSVAGGPTDTQYF.

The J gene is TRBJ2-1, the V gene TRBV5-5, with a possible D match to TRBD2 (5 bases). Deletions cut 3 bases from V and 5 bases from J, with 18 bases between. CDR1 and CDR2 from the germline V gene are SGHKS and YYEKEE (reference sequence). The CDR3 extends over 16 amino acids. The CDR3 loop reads CASSSTPLLADNEQFF. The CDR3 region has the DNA TGTGCCAGCAGCTCAACGCCCCTTCTAGCCGACAATGAGCAGTTCTTC.

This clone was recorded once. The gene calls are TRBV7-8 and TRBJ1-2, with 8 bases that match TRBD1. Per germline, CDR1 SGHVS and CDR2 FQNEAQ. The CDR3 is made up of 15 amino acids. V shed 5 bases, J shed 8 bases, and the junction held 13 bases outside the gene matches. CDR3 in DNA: TGTGCCAGCAGCATACCCCAGGGGGCGCTTAGCGGCTACACCTTC. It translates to CASSIPQGALSGYTF.

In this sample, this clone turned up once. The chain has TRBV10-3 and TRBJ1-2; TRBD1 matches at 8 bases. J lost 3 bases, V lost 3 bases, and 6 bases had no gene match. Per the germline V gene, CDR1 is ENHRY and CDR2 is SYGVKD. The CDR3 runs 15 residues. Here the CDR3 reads CAISDDQGADYGYTF. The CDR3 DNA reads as TGTGCCATCAGTGATGACCAGGGGGCCGACTATGGCTACACCTTC.